One sample yielded the 11 T cell receptor beta chains listed below, sequenced in a study of T cells in women clearing cervical HPV infection. Method: immunoSEQ multiplex PCR; TCRdb's copy keeps in-frame clones and lacks some. The sample yields some 21,000 clones, of which the top ten take up roughly 3%. Material for sequencing was blood buffy coat. These receptors came from a woman between 18 and 69 years old with a cervical HPV16 infection that either progressed to CIN3+ or cleared (not recorded which).

Concerning this clone itself: The read halts 3 residues ahead of the CDR3 end, with the missing end drawn from the germline J gene. This chain connects TRBV20-1 to TRBJ2-5; 13 nucleotides match TRBD2. The junction had 7 bases not matched to a gene; V was cut back by 5 bases and J by 4 bases. This CDR3 comprises 15 residues. The germline CDR1 and CDR2 sequences are DFQATT and SNEGSKA (reference sequence). CDR3 bases read: TGCAGTGCTTCACTAGCGGGAGGGCCTGGAGAGACC. Translation gives CSASLAGGPGET. The entire CDR3 reads CSASLAGGPGETQYF.

CDR3: CASSSRLAGGWDEQFF. The part of the CDR3 DNA that was read is TGTGCCAGCAGCTCCCGACTAGCGGGAGGGTGGGATGAG. V and J are TRBV13 and TRBJ2-1; 14 positions match TRBD2. With the read ending 3 residues before the CDR3 end, the germline J gene is used to fill in that end. V shed 4 bases and J 8 bases; nucleotides not matched to a gene: 7. The CDR3 is made up of 16 amino acids. CDR1 is PRHDT, CDR2 FYEKMQ, per germline (reference sequence).

Concerning this clone itself: The CDR3 end is not reached by the read, which stops 3 residues before it; the germline J gene fills it in. The chain carries TRBV19 and TRBJ2-1; 8 bases match TRBD1. J gave up 4 bases and V 7 bases, and 9 bases lay outside the gene matches. The CDR3 covers 15 residues. CDR1 and CDR2 (germline): LNHDA, SQIVND (reference sequence). The DNA read from the CDR3 is TGTGCCAGTAAGGTTTTAACAGGGGGTTACAATGAG. Amino acid sequence: CASKVLTGGYNE. The CDR3 in full is CASKVLTGGYNEQFF.

As for this clone: The CDR3 extends 3 residues past the end of the read, so its final part is completed from the germline J gene. This rearrangement joins TRBV6-1 to TRBJ1-4, with 8 bases aligning to TRBD1. Germline CDR1 MNHNS, CDR2 SASEGT. The J segment lost 9 bases and the V segment lost 2 bases, leaving 8 bases of the junction unmatched. CDR3 size: 15 residues. The CDR3 here is CASSEFRGTGKKLFF. The CDR3 bases that were read are TGTGCCAGCAGTGAATTCCGCGGGACAGGAAAAAAA.

A note on this clone: The read falls 3 residues short of the CDR3 end, and the missing part is taken from the germline J gene. This chain uses TRBV7-2 with TRBJ1-6; maybe TRBD1 (5 bases). CDR3 length: 15 amino acids. Germline CDR1 reads SGHTA; CDR2 reads FQGNSA. Trimming removed 2 bases at V and 7 bases at J, with 12 bases between. The CDR3 is CASSLWQGYNSPLHF. The CDR3 bases that were read are TGTGCCAGCAGCTTATGGCAGGGCTACAATTCACCC. The full variable domain, its missing parts supplied by reference TRBV7-2 and TRBJ1-6, is GAGVSQSPSNKVTEKGKDVELRCDPISGHTALYWYRQSLGQGLEFLIYFQGNSAPDKSGLPSDRFSAERTGGSVSTLTIQRTQQEDSAVYLCASSLWQGYNSPLHFGNGTRLTVT.

Incomplete CDR3 DNA: TGTGCCATCAGTGATTCTAGGTCGGCCTCCGATGAG. As protein: CAISDSRSASDE. Given in full, the CDR3 is CAISDSRSASDEQFF. The chain employs TRBV10-3 and TRBJ2-1, with D unresolved. The read stops 3 residues short of the end of the CDR3; the missing end is completed from the germline J gene. Trimming took off 3 bases at V and 8 bases at J, with 17 bases between the two ends. CDR3 length equals 15 residues. CDR1 is ENHRY and CDR2 is SYGVKD in the germline V gene.

This chain's CDR3 is CASSLGIRVSTEQFF. The DNA read from the CDR3 is TGTGCCAGCAGCTTAGGGATTAGGGTCTCCACTGAG. The genes are TRBV11-2 and TRBJ2-1; D gene ambiguous. Read sequence stops 3 residues before the CDR3 end, and the germline J gene provides the missing end. V gave up 1 base and J gave up 9 bases, with 16 bases separating them. Germline V lookup: CDR1 SGHAT, CDR2 FQNNGV. The length of the CDR3 is 15 residues.

As concerns this clone: The CDR3 extends 3 residues past the end of the read, so its final part is completed from the germline J gene. The chain uses TRBV2 and TRBJ1-3; tentative D call: TRBD1 (5 bases). The CDR3 runs to 14 residues. V lost 6 bases and J 0 bases, leaving 9 bases between the germline ends. From germline, CDR1 is SNHLY and CDR2 FYNNEI. The CDR3 sequence: CASSGGHSGNTIYF. The sequenced part of the CDR3 DNA is TGTGCCAGCAGCGGGGGTCACTCTGGAAACACC.

As for this clone: Other nucleotide sequences from this sample produce the same CDR3. The CDR3 bases that were read are TGTGCCAGCTCCCCCAACAGGGTTAAGGACAGGGCCAAAAACATT. It translates to CASSPNRVKDRAKNI. The entire CDR3 sequence reads CASSPNRVKDRAKNIQYF. V and J are TRBV18 and TRBJ2-4; 7 bases are shared with TRBD1. Read sequence stops 3 residues before the CDR3 end, and the germline J gene provides the missing end. The CDR3 is 18 amino acids. V trimming: 6 bases; J trimming: 1 base; junction bases outside the gene matches: 15. Germline CDR1 is KGHSH and CDR2 is LQKENI.

A remark on this clone: The read terminates 3 residues ahead of where the CDR3 ends, so the germline J gene completes it. This chain connects TRBV19 to TRBJ1-2, with TRBD1 as a possible D gene (6 bases). The germline gives CDR1 LNHDA, CDR2 SQIVND (reference sequence). The CDR3 runs 20 residues. The CDR3 spells CASSIGSLHRIQQGTDTYTF. The DNA read from the CDR3 is TGTGCCAGTAGTATTGGATCCCTTCACAGGATTCAACAGGGCACAGATACC.

Note on this clone: The read ends 3 residues shy of where the CDR3 ends; the end is completed using the germline J gene. This chain uses TRBV20-1 with TRBJ2-7; 14 bases line up with TRBD2. Germline V gene data show CDR1 as DFQATT and CDR2 as SNEGSKA (reference sequence). This CDR3 is built from 16 residues. The V gene end was trimmed by 0 bases and the J gene end by 3 bases; junction bases not matched to a gene: 4. The CDR3 DNA, read in part, is TGCAGTGCTAGAGATTGGACTAGCGGGAGGAACTACGAG. Translating gives CSARDWTSGRNYE. In full, the CDR3 reads CSARDWTSGRNYEQYF.